These 30 T cell receptor beta chains share one sample of origin, sequenced in a study of Ad26.COV2.S vaccination and SARS-CoV-2 variants (TCRdb year 2021). The label giving this sample's treatment or condition can be read as: about 20 received Ad26.COV2.S at low or high dose, single or two shots; roughly 5 received placebo; per-sample allocation not given. For vaccine and placebo recipients, the sequenced repertoires came from samples collected on day 63 after the first injection. Library prep was done by the immunoSEQ multiplex PCR assay. What TCRdb holds here is the immuneACCESS table cut down to in-frame rearrangements. Part of the clones is not present; checked against another copy, under half of the missing clones reflect an unresolved V gene, and the others are unexplained. The sample table shows fewer than 900,000 clones, and roughly 90% are seen once. About 1.5% of the sample lies in the top ten.

The material was peripheral blood, obtained in a trial of Ad26.COV2.S vaccine versus placebo. The receptors shown here come from a person aged 18-60 years who received the Ad26.COV2.S COVID-19 vaccine or a placebo.

J is TRBJ2-5 and V is TRBV5-6, with 8 bases fitting TRBD2. Germline CDR1 SGHDT, CDR2 YYEEEE. Germline trimming cut 1 base from V and 4 bases from J; bases unmatched to any gene: 12. The CDR3 is made up of 17 amino acids. The CDR3 bases are TGTGCCAGCAGCTTGCTCCCCCAGACGGGAGGGGGAGAGACCCAGTACTTC. This sequence encodes CASSLLPQTGGGETQYF.

In DNA form, the CDR3 reads TGTGCCAGCAGTCCGGGACCAAAAGGGAGCAATCAGCCCCAGCATTTT. Amino acids: CASSPGPKGSNQPQHF. The chain has TRBV2 and TRBJ1-5; the D gene is possibly TRBD1 (5 bases). With 5 bases removed from V and 1 base from J, the gap between germline ends came to 15 bases. Germline V lookup: CDR1 SNHLY, CDR2 FYNNEI. The CDR3 has 16 amino acids.

J is TRBJ2-1 and V is TRBV10-1; D unclear. V gave up 0 bases and J gave up 4 bases, with 7 bases separating them. This CDR3 is built from 14 residues. The V gene's germline CDR1 is WNHNN and CDR2 SYGVQD (reference sequence). The CDR3 region is CASSESIGYNEQFF. The CDR3 nucleotides are TGCGCCAGCAGTGAGTCGATTGGGTACAATGAGCAGTTCTTC.

The rearrangement uses TRBV29-1 and TRBJ1-1; no reliable D call. The V gene lost 4 bases and the J gene lost 6 bases, with 15 bases spanning the gap. The germline gives CDR1 SQVTM, CDR2 ANQGSEA. The CDR3 extends over 13 amino acids. As DNA, the CDR3 is TGCAGCGTTGTGATTACAGTGCCCTCTGAAGCTTTCTTT. The encoded protein is CSVVITVPSEAFF.

This chain connects TRBV6-6 to TRBJ2-1; 11 bases are shared with TRBD2. CDR1 and CDR2 from the germline V gene are MNHNY and SVGAGI (reference sequence). The CDR3 loop spans 16 amino acids. Losses at the gene ends were 8 bases for V and 9 bases for J; bases not matched to a gene: 15. CDR3 sequence: CASGNFLAGGLGEQFF. CDR3 DNA sequence: TGTGCCAGCGGCAACTTTCTAGCGGGAGGCTTAGGTGAGCAGTTCTTC.

Regarding this clone: Other DNA sequences in this specimen translate into the identical CDR3. The DNA for the CDR3 is TGTGCCAGTAGTATCTTAGCGGACTCCTACAATGAGCAGTTCTTC. Amino acids: CASSILADSYNEQFF. V and J are TRBV19 and TRBJ2-1; perhaps TRBD2 as D (6 bases). The CDR3 consists of 15 residues. Germline V lookup: CDR1 LNHDA, CDR2 SQIVND (reference sequence). V lost 3 bases and J 0 bases, leaving 9 bases between the germline ends. Drawing the rest from reference TRBV19 and TRBJ2-1, the complete variable domain is DGGITQSPKYLFRKEGQNVTLSCEQNLNHDAMYWYRQDPGQGLRLIYYSQIVNDFQKGDIAEGYSVSREKKESFPLTVTSAQKNPTAFYLCASSILADSYNEQFFGPGTRLTVL.

This chain links TRBV9 with TRBJ2-5; D not resolved. The CDR3 covers 15 residues. From germline, CDR1 is SGDLS and CDR2 YYNGEE. With 2 bases removed from V and 0 bases from J, the gap between germline ends came to 11 bases. The CDR3 here is CASSVRSRYQETQYF. The CDR3 nucleotides read TGTGCCAGCAGCGTGAGATCTCGGTACCAAGAGACCCAGTACTTC.

This chain joins TRBV5-4 and TRBJ1-1, with 8 positions matching TRBD1. The CDR3 contains 14 residues. The ends lost 5 bases at V and 5 bases at J; junction bases unmatched: 8. Germline assignment: CDR1 SGHNT and CDR2 YYREEE (reference sequence). This CDR3 reads CASRETRGRTEAFF. CDR3 sequence (DNA): TGTGCCAGCAGAGAGACCAGGGGGCGTACTGAAGCTTTCTTT.

The chain uses TRBV19 and TRBJ2-2, with D perhaps matching TRBD2 (6 bases). This CDR3 has 14 residues. CDR1 is LNHDA and CDR2 is SQIVND in the germline V gene (reference sequence). V lost 4 bases and J 3 bases, leaving 9 bases between the germline ends. DNA of the CDR3: TGTGCCAGTAGTACCGGGGGTTACACCGGGGAGCTGTTTTTT. Translated, it gives CASSTGGYTGELFF.

The chain carries TRBV29-1 and TRBJ2-1, with D hard to call. V lost 0 bases and J lost 1, with 10 bases in between. This CDR3 contains 15 residues. Germline V gives CDR1 SQVTM, CDR2 ANQGSEA. The CDR3 loop reads CSVEDMVLSYNEQFF. The CDR3 DNA follows: TGCAGCGTTGAAGATATGGTACTGTCCTACAATGAGCAGTTCTTC.

The chain links TRBV7-9 to TRBJ2-1; 8 nucleotides line up with TRBD2. Trimming removed 4 bases from V and 8 bases from J; junction bases left unmatched: 7. Germline V gene sequence: CDR1 SEHNR, CDR2 FQNEAQ (reference sequence). The CDR3 runs to 14 residues. The CDR3 loop reads CASSYRLALDEQFF. The CDR3 nucleotides read TGTGCCAGCAGCTACCGACTAGCGTTGGATGAGCAGTTCTTC.

The genes are TRBV7-8 and TRBJ2-7, with D perhaps given as TRBD1 or TRBD2 (5 bases each). The CDR3 consists of 16 residues. Germline V gene sequence: CDR1 SGHVS, CDR2 FQNEAQ. Trimming removed 2 bases at V and 4 bases at J, with 18 bases between. CDR3 loop: CASSLRDPEAPYEQYF. The CDR3 DNA reads as TGTGCCAGCAGCTTACGGGACCCCGAGGCCCCTTACGAGCAGTACTTC.

The chain links TRBV21-1 to TRBJ1-2; the table's D call TRBD1 went unverified against the DNA. TRBV21-1 counts as a pseudogene. The CDR3 has 15 amino acids. This chain's CDR3 is CASSKPQTGNYGYTF. In DNA form, the CDR3 reads TGTGCCAGCAGCAAGCCCCAAACAGGGAACTATGGCTACACCTTC.

The chain employs TRBV18 and TRBJ2-1; possibly TRBD2 for D (6 bases). CDR1 and CDR2 (germline): KGHSH, LQKENI. The CDR3 extends over 17 amino acids. V dropped 7 bases and J dropped 4 bases, with 23 bases sitting between them. CDR3 residues: CASLSPMREVGYNEQFF. The CDR3 nucleotides are TGTGCCAGCTTAAGCCCTATGAGGGAGGTGGGATACAATGAGCAGTTCTTC.

The chain has TRBV30 and TRBJ2-6; no reliable D call. The germline CDR1 and CDR2 sequences are GTSNPN and SVGIG (reference sequence). The CDR3 spans 14 residues. Trimming pared 2 bases from V and 1 base from J, leaving 6 bases between. The CDR3, as DNA: TGTGCCTGGAGTATAGGGTCTGGGGCCAACGTCCTGACTTTC. Protein product: CAWSIGSGANVLTF.

The rearrangement links TRBV24-1 to TRBJ2-7; TRBD1 matches at 7 bases. Unmatched junction bases numbered 16, after V lost 12 bases and J lost 0 bases. This CDR3 contains 16 residues. Germline V CDR1 and CDR2: KGHDR, SFDVKD. CDR3 protein: CALPTGKFLTSYEQYF. For the CDR3, the DNA is TGTGCCTTGCCGACAGGGAAGTTTTTAACCTCCTACGAGCAGTACTTC.

The genes are TRBV10-3 and TRBJ1-4; no clear D. CDR3 length equals 12 residues. V gave up 6 bases and J gave up 5 bases, with 7 bases separating them. Germline V gene lookup returns CDR1 ENHRY and CDR2 SYGVKD. The CDR3 coding sequence is TGTGCCATCAGGGGCCGGAATGAAAAACTGTTTTTT. Its translation: CAIRGRNEKLFF.

This chain connects TRBV3-1 (or the pseudogene TRBV3-2) to TRBJ2-5; D is perhaps TRBD2 (6 bases). Germline lookup yields CDR1 LGHDT and CDR2 YNNKEL (reference sequence). The CDR3 extends over 14 amino acids. V was shortened by 4 bases and J by 1 base, with 10 bases between the two germline ends. The CDR3 loop is CASSPGLPQETQYF. CDR3 DNA sequence: TGTGCCAGCAGCCCGGGACTGCCCCAAGAGACCCAGTACTTC.

The chain combines TRBV29-1 with TRBJ1-1; TRBD1 matches at 9 bases. The J segment lost 1 base and the V segment lost 5 bases, leaving 8 bases of the junction unmatched. The V gene's germline CDR1 is SQVTM and CDR2 ANQGSEA. The CDR3 loop spans 15 amino acids. Here the CDR3 reads CSVHGTGLRNTEAFF. For the CDR3, the DNA is TGCAGCGTTCATGGGACAGGGCTGCGGAACACTGAAGCTTTCTTT.

The rearrangement joins TRBV5-5 to TRBJ1-1; D not resolved. V gave up 0 bases and J gave up 3 bases, with 3 bases separating them. This CDR3 has 12 amino acids. CDR1 and CDR2 (germline): SGHKS, YYEKEE (reference sequence). DNA for the CDR3: TGTGCCAGCAGCTTGGTGGACACTGAAGCTTTCTTT. Protein sequence: CASSLVDTEAFF.

The chain links TRBV6-2 or TRBV6-3 to TRBJ2-7, with a tentative D call TRBD1 (6 bases). The germline V gene encodes CDR1 MNHEY and CDR2 SVGEGT. This CDR3 is 15 amino acids long. V gave up 6 bases and J gave up 2 bases, with 17 bases separating them. CDR3 protein: CASSVSPGHPYEQYF. DNA of the CDR3: TGTGCCAGCAGCGTATCCCCGGGACACCCCTACGAGCAGTACTTC.

The chain has TRBV24-1 and TRBJ2-1, with 9 bases identical to TRBD2. The CDR3 totals 24 residues. Germline V lookup: CDR1 KGHDR, CDR2 SFDVKD. Losses at the gene ends were 4 bases for V and 7 bases for J; bases not matched to a gene: 34. The CDR3 coding sequence is TGTGCCACCAGTGAAACCCCCGGGACAGTTGGGTCGGCTAGCGGGACGATAACAGGGAATGAGCAGTTCTTC. Its protein is CATSETPGTVGSASGTITGNEQFF.

The V and J genes are TRBV19 and TRBJ2-2, with 13 bases aligning to TRBD2. The V gene end was trimmed by 1 base and the J gene end by 5 bases; junction bases not matched to a gene: 7. Looked up from germline, CDR1 is LNHDA and CDR2 is SQIVND (reference sequence). There are 18 residues in the CDR3. The CDR3 DNA reads TGTGCCAGTAGTATAGGCCGGGGACTAGCGGGAAATACCGGGGAGCTGTTTTTT. Amino acids: CASSIGRGLAGNTGELFF.

This clone came up once. An end of the junction differs from the germline gene, which may be a read error. The chain combines TRBV6-5 with TRBJ1-1; 7 nucleotides align to TRBD1. This CDR3 has 13 residues. Germline CDR1 MNHEY, CDR2 SVGAGI. The CDR3: CASSDQGGPSSLF. CDR3 DNA: TGTGCCAGCAGCGATCAGGGGGGCCCTTCGTCCCTCTTT.

The V and J genes are TRBV12-5 and TRBJ2-6, with D tentatively TRBD1 or TRBD2 (6 bases each). This CDR3 spans 15 amino acids. Trimming took off 3 bases at V and 3 bases at J, with 9 bases between the two ends. Germline values: CDR1 LGHNT, CDR2 FRNRAP. CDR3 bases: TGTGCTAGTGGTTTCGGGGGCTTTGGGGCCAACGTCCTGACTTTC. It yields the protein CASGFGGFGANVLTF.

The rearrangement joins TRBV6-2 or TRBV6-3 to TRBJ2-2; either TRBD1 or TRBD2 may fit D (5 bases each). V lost 2 bases, J lost 4 bases, and 8 bases lay in between. The CDR3 sequence is 14 residues long. Germline V gene sequence: CDR1 MNHEY, CDR2 SVGEGT. The CDR3: CASSYEGFTGELFF. The CDR3 nucleotides read TGTGCCAGCAGTTACGAGGGGTTCACCGGGGAGCTGTTTTTT.

The rearrangement joins TRBV6-5 to TRBJ2-1; D remains ambiguous. From germline, CDR1 is MNHEY and CDR2 SVGAGI. The CDR3 is 12 residues long. Trimming pared 0 bases from V and 10 bases from J, leaving 7 bases between. The CDR3 DNA is TGTGCCAGCAGTTACTCGGGGAAAGAGCAGTTCTTC. Encoded protein: CASSYSGKEQFF.

The chain is built from TRBV10-3 and TRBJ1-6; no clear D gene. The CDR3 loop spans 13 amino acids. Germline V lookup: CDR1 ENHRY, CDR2 SYGVKD. Trimming shortened V by 6 bases and J by 14 bases, and 17 bases separated the two germline ends. The CDR3 DNA reads as TGTGCCATCAGCAACGGAACTAATTCGTCCCTCCACTTT. Its protein is CAISNGTNSSLHF.

This sequence joins TRBV5-1 and TRBJ2-7; D remains ambiguous. This CDR3 is 12 amino acids long. Trimming stripped 0 bases from V and 5 bases from J, with 6 bases between. Germline lookup yields CDR1 SGHRS and CDR2 YFSETQ. The CDR3, as DNA: TGCGCCAGCAGCTTGGCCGCAAACGAGCAGTACTTC. Its protein is CASSLAANEQYF.

This clone was recorded once. This chain joins TRBV24-1 and TRBJ2-7; tentative D call: TRBD1 (6 bases). With 3 bases removed from V and 1 base from J, the gap between germline ends came to 12 bases. The CDR3 runs 15 residues. Germline V gene sequence: CDR1 KGHDR, CDR2 SFDVKD. CDR3 sequence (DNA): TGTGCCACCAGTGATCCCAGGGGCTCATCCTACGAGCAGTACTTC. Protein sequence: CATSDPRGSSYEQYF.